Following are 30 T cell receptor beta chains from one sample sequenced in a study of T cell responses to AZD1222 COVID-19 vaccine. Measured with immunoSEQ multiplex PCR; TCRdb has only the in-frame clones, and not every one. The sample lists 130,000 or so clones; over 90% were seen once. The material sequenced was peripheral blood, taken on day 0 of AZD1222 vaccination. These receptors all come from an adult in good health.

The genes are TRBV14 and TRBJ1-2, with TRBD1 matching over 8 bases. The ends lost 5 bases at V and 9 bases at J; junction bases unmatched: 8. This CDR3 comprises 13 residues. CDR1 and CDR2 (germline): SGHDN, FVKESK. The CDR3 coding sequence is TGTGCCAGCAGCGTACGGACAGGGTCGCGCTACACCTTC. Its translation: CASSVRTGSRYTF. Based on the CDR3 plus reference TRBV14 and TRBJ1-2, the full variable domain is EAGVTQFPSHSVIEKGQTVTLRCDPISGHDNLYWYRRVMGKEIKFLLHFVKESKQDESGMPNNRFLAERTGGTYSTLKVQPAELEDSGVYFCASSVRTGSRYTFGSGTRLTVV.

The chain is built from TRBV4-2 and TRBJ2-1, with TRBD2 matching over 9 bases. Per the germline V gene, CDR1 is LGHNA and CDR2 is YNFKEQ. CDR3 length: 16 amino acids. The V gene end was trimmed by 2 bases and the J gene end by 2 bases; junction bases not matched to a gene: 4. The CDR3 spells CASSQPGTSPYNEQFF. CDR3 nucleotides: TGTGCCAGCAGCCAACCAGGGACTAGCCCCTACAATGAGCAGTTCTTC.

The chain recombines TRBV6-2 or TRBV6-3 with TRBJ1-2, with 9 bases fitting TRBD1. CDR1 MNHEY and CDR2 SVGEGT come from the germline V gene. The CDR3 length is 12 residues. Losses at the gene ends were 6 bases for V and 5 bases for J; bases not matched to a gene: 1. The CDR3 region has the DNA TGTGCCAGCAGCGGACAGGGGTATGGCTACACCTTC. Amino acid sequence: CASSGQGYGYTF.

The CDR3 loop is CASSGINLGEQYF. In DNA, the CDR3 is TGTGCCAGCAGCGGCATAAATTTGGGCGAGCAGTACTTC. The gene calls are TRBV9 and TRBJ2-7; D call uncertain. CDR3 length equals 13 residues. V dropped 3 bases and J dropped 6 bases, with 13 bases sitting between them. Germline V CDR1 and CDR2: SGDLS, YYNGEE.

The chain employs TRBV12-3 or TRBV12-4 and TRBJ1-2, with 7 positions matching TRBD1. This CDR3 spans 13 amino acids. V lost 6 bases, J lost 11 bases, and 12 bases stayed unmatched. The chain's CDR3 is CASSRTGAIDYTF. The CDR3 DNA is TGTGCCAGCAGCCGAACAGGGGCGATAGATTACACCTTC.

V is TRBV12-2 and J is TRBJ1-5. TRBV12-2 is noted as a pseudogene. This CDR3 comprises 17 residues. CDR3 DNA sequence: TGTGCAAGTCGCCCCCGGCGGGGGGCTTGGAGCAATCAGCCCCAGCATTTT. Residues: CASRPRRGAWSNQPQHF.

The chain couples TRBV7-8 to TRBJ2-1, with D perhaps TRBD2 (5 bases). V was pared by 2 bases and J by 3 bases, with 14 bases between. The CDR3 consists of 16 residues. Germline CDR1 is SGHVS and CDR2 is FQNEAQ. CDR3 region: CASSLTNQRHYNEQFF. The DNA for the CDR3 is TGTGCCAGCAGCTTAACGAACCAGCGGCACTACAATGAGCAGTTCTTC.

The chain uses TRBV20-1 and TRBJ2-1; a weak D match, TRBD2 (6 bases). Germline lookup yields CDR1 DFQATT and CDR2 SNEGSKA (reference sequence). V lost 3 bases and J lost 8, with 11 bases in between. The CDR3 covers 12 residues. CDR3 sequence (DNA): TGCAGTGCTAGTCCCTCGGGAGATGAGCAGTTCTTC. Protein product: CSASPSGDEQFF.

This sequence joins TRBV7-2 and TRBJ1-6; no clear D gene. This CDR3 has 15 residues. Trimming shortened V by 5 bases and J by 6 bases, and 14 bases separated the two germline ends. Germline lookup yields CDR1 SGHTA and CDR2 FQGNSA. CDR3 residues: CASSPSASPNSPLHF. The CDR3 region has the DNA TGTGCCAGCAGCCCCTCCGCCAGCCCTAATTCACCCCTCCACTTT.

The chain links TRBV20-1 to TRBJ1-5, with 9 bases fitting TRBD1. V was pared by 3 bases and J by 4 bases, with 7 bases of the junction left unmatched. The CDR3 runs 15 residues. Germline V gene lookup returns CDR1 DFQATT and CDR2 SNEGSKA (reference sequence). The CDR3 reads CSASEGQGRNQPQHF. The CDR3 DNA follows: TGCAGTGCTAGTGAAGGACAGGGGAGGAATCAGCCCCAGCATTTT.

CDR3 DNA: TGCGCCAGCAGTGCGGTCATAGCACCGGGGGCCAACGTCCTGACTTTC. Protein sequence: CASSAVIAPGANVLTF. This chain links TRBV10-2 with TRBJ2-6; D not resolved. The length of the CDR3 is 16 residues. In germline, CDR1 is WSHSY, CDR2 SAAADI. V shed 4 bases and J shed 4 bases, with 14 bases lying between them.

The rearrangement links TRBV18 to TRBJ2-7, with 9 bases fitting TRBD2. The V gene's germline CDR1 is KGHSH and CDR2 LQKENI. The V segment lost 2 bases and the J segment 2 bases; nucleotides outside the gene matches: 7. The CDR3 has 16 residues. CDR3 DNA: TGTGCCAGCTCACCATCGTTGACTAGCGGAACCTACGAGCAGTACTTC. It encodes CASSPSLTSGTYEQYF.

The gene calls are TRBV27 and TRBJ2-1; 8 positions match TRBD2. CDR1 and CDR2 (germline): MNHEY, SMNVEV (reference sequence). With V trimmed by 4 bases and J by 6 bases, 2 bases remained unmatched. This CDR3 region has 13 residues. In DNA form, the CDR3 reads TGTGCCAGCAGTTCAGCGGGAGTCAATGAGCAGTTCTTC. Its translation is CASSSAGVNEQFF.

V and J are TRBV6-1 and TRBJ1-4; D perhaps matches TRBD1 (6 bases). CDR1 MNHNS and CDR2 SASEGT come from the germline V gene. V was clipped by 0 bases and J by 8 bases, with 19 bases between them. CDR3 length: 17 residues. The CDR3 coding sequence is TGTGCCAGCAGTGAAGCTTGGGCGATACAGGGATTCGAAAAACTGTTTTTT. Its translation: CASSEAWAIQGFEKLFF.

The genes are TRBV6-5 and TRBJ2-4; D possibly corresponds to TRBD1 (7 bases). Germline CDR1 is MNHEY and CDR2 is SVGAGI. Deletions cut 6 bases from V and 3 bases from J, with 15 bases between. This CDR3 spans 15 amino acids. CDR3 sequence: CASSLRGVDKNIQYF. The DNA of the CDR3 is TGTGCCAGCAGCCTCAGGGGGGTGGACAAAAACATTCAGTACTTC.

V and J are TRBV19 and TRBJ2-5, with 11 bases that match TRBD2. Germline values: CDR1 LNHDA, CDR2 SQIVND (reference sequence). V shed 7 bases, J shed 1 base, and the junction held 5 bases outside the gene matches. The CDR3 consists of 15 residues. The CDR3 DNA reads as TGTGCCAGTACTCTAGCGGGGGGATTCCAAGAGACCCAGTACTTC. Residues: CASTLAGGFQETQYF.

In this sample, this clone turned up a few times. V gene TRBV4-1 combines with J gene TRBJ1-1; 9 bases match TRBD1. Unmatched junction bases numbered 8, after V lost 0 bases and J lost 3 bases. From germline, CDR1 is MGHRA and CDR2 YSYEKL. The CDR3 totals 17 residues. CDR3 residues: CASSQEDRGYSDTEAFF. For the CDR3, the DNA is TGCGCCAGCAGCCAAGAAGACAGGGGGTATTCGGACACTGAAGCTTTCTTT.

Written as DNA, the CDR3 is TGTGCCAGCCTTCATGGACAGGCGCGTTCGGGAGGCTACACCTTC. Translation: CASLHGQARSGGYTF. This chain links TRBV28 with TRBJ1-2; 7 nucleotides align to TRBD1. V was pared by 8 bases and J by 8 bases, with 17 bases of the junction left unmatched. CDR1 is MDHEN and CDR2 is SYDVKM in the germline V gene. There are 15 residues in the CDR3.

V and J are TRBV30 and TRBJ1-1; D remains ambiguous. V was pared by 1 base and J by 5 bases, with 14 bases between. The CDR3 loop spans 14 amino acids. Germline V gene data show CDR1 as GTSNPN and CDR2 as SVGIG (reference sequence). The CDR3 bases are TGTGCCTGGAGTGCGGGTCGCCTTGGGACTGAAGCTTTCTTT. Protein product: CAWSAGRLGTEAFF.

The chain is built from TRBV2 and TRBJ2-5; 7 positions match TRBD1. The germline V gene has CDR1 SNHLY and CDR2 FYNNEI. This CDR3 spans 13 amino acids. The V gene end was trimmed by 6 bases and the J gene end by 5 bases; junction bases not matched to a gene: 6. CDR3 DNA: TGTGCCAGCAGGACAGGGTTGATGGAGACCCAGTACTTC. This sequence encodes CASRTGLMETQYF.

This sequence joins TRBV9 and TRBJ1-4, with 7 bases fitting TRBD1. The CDR3 runs 14 residues. Germline assignment: CDR1 SGDLS and CDR2 YYNGEE. J lost 5 bases, V lost 5 bases, and 6 bases had no gene match. DNA for the CDR3: TGTGCCAGCAGTCGACAGGGCTCAAATGAAAAACTGTTTTTT. This translates into CASSRQGSNEKLFF.

This chain uses TRBV7-2 with TRBJ1-4, with 10 bases fitting TRBD1. The J segment lost 2 bases and the V segment lost 5 bases, leaving 5 bases of the junction unmatched. The CDR3 runs 16 residues. Looked up from germline, CDR1 is SGHTA and CDR2 is FQGNSA. The CDR3 sequence is CASSKGTGATNEKLFF. The CDR3 region has the DNA TGTGCCAGCAGCAAAGGGACAGGGGCCACTAATGAAAAACTGTTTTTT.

This clone was seen only a few times. The gene calls are TRBV6-5 and TRBJ2-7; TRBD1 aligns across 10 bases. J was trimmed by 2 bases and V by 2 bases; bases with no gene match: 3. CDR1 is MNHEY and CDR2 is SVGAGI in the germline V gene. This CDR3 has 15 amino acids. The CDR3: CASSYDGTGAYEQYF. Here the CDR3 DNA reads TGTGCCAGCAGTTACGACGGGACAGGGGCCTACGAGCAGTACTTC.

V is TRBV3-1 (or the pseudogene TRBV3-2) and J is TRBJ1-2, with D perhaps matching TRBD1 (5 bases). Germline-derived CDR1 and CDR2 are LGHDT and YNNKEL (reference sequence). The CDR3 consists of 15 residues. V lost 4 bases, J lost 2 bases, and 14 bases lay in between. DNA of the CDR3: TGTGCCAGCAGCCCCACCGACAGTCCCAACTATGGCTACACCTTC. It specifies CASSPTDSPNYGYTF.

The DNA of the CDR3 is TGTGCCACCGAAGGACCTTCGGGGCAGTTCTTC. Amino acids: CATEGPSGQFF. The V gene is TRBV15, the J gene TRBJ2-1, with D unresolved. Per the germline V gene, CDR1 is LNHNV and CDR2 is YYDKDF (reference sequence). V was cut by 8 bases and J by 12 bases, with 14 bases left in between. There are 11 residues in the CDR3.

The rearrangement uses TRBV28 and TRBJ1-1; no firm D call. V gave up 4 bases and J gave up 0 bases, with 9 bases separating them. CDR1 is MDHEN and CDR2 is SYDVKM in the germline V gene. The CDR3 runs to 14 residues. The CDR3 loop reads CASSSRAVNTEAFF. The CDR3 nucleotides are TGTGCCAGCAGTTCAAGAGCGGTGAACACTGAAGCTTTCTTT.

The CDR3 DNA sequence: TGCGCCAGCAGTGAATCGGGTGGAAACACCATATATTTT. Amino acid sequence: CASSESGGNTIYF. The rearrangement links TRBV10-1 to TRBJ1-3; D is undetermined. CDR1 is WNHNN and CDR2 is SYGVQD in the germline V gene (reference sequence). CDR3 length equals 13 residues. Trimming took off 3 bases at V and 3 bases at J, with 6 bases between the two ends.

The rearrangement links TRBV19 to TRBJ2-3; 9 nucleotides line up with TRBD1. The CDR3 is made up of 15 amino acids. Germline assignment: CDR1 LNHDA and CDR2 SQIVND (reference sequence). V gave up 6 bases and J gave up 4 bases; unmatched junction bases: 8. This CDR3 reads CASRPDRGLSDTQYF. As DNA, the CDR3 is TGTGCCAGTAGGCCGGACAGGGGATTATCAGATACGCAGTATTTT.

This rearrangement joins TRBV7-2 to TRBJ2-7; no clear D. This CDR3 contains 15 residues. Trimming pared 3 bases from V and 3 bases from J, leaving 15 bases between. CDR1 SGHTA and CDR2 FQGNSA come from the germline V gene. The CDR3 bases are TGTGCCAGCAGCTTGAGTTCTCCGGAAGACTACGAGCAGTACTTC. Translating gives CASSLSSPEDYEQYF.

The J gene is TRBJ1-2, the V gene TRBV7-8; 10 nucleotides match TRBD1. The CDR3 is 17 residues long. The germline gives CDR1 SGHVS, CDR2 FQNEAQ. V shed 4 bases and J 4 bases; nucleotides not matched to a gene: 12. The CDR3 DNA reads as TGTGCCAGCAGCTCCCGGACAGGGGGAGTTATTTCCTATGGCTACACCTTC. Amino acids: CASSSRTGGVISYGYTF.